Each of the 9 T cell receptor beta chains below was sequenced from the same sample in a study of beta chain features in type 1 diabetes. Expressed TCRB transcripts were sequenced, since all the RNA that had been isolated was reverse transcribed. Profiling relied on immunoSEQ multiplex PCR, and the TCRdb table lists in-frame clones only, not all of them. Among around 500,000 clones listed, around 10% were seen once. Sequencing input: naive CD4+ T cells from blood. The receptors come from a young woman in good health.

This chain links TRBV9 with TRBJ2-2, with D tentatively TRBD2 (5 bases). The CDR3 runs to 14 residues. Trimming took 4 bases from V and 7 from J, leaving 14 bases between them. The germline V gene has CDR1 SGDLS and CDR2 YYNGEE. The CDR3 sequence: CASSPLVGDGELFF. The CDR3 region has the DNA TGTGCCAGCAGCCCCCTAGTCGGGGACGGGGAGCTGTTTTTT.

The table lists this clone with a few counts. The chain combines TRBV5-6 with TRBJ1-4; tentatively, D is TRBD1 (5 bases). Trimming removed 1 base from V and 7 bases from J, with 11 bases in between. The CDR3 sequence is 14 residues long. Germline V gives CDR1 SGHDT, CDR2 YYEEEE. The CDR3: CASSLTQGGEKLFF. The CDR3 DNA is TGTGCCAGCAGCTTGACGCAGGGCGGTGAAAAACTGTTTTTT.

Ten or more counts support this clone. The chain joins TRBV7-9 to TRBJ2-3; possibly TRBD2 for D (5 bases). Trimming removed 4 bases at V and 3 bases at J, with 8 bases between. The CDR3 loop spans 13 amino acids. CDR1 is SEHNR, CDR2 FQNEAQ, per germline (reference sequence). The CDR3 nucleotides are TGTGCCAGCAGCTACCGGAGGACAGATACGCAGTATTTT. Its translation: CASSYRRTDTQYF. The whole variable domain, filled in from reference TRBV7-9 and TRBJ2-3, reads DTGVSQNPRHKITKRGQNVTFRCDPISEHNRLYWYRQTLGQGPEFLTYFQNEAQLEKSRLLSDRFSAERPKGSFSTLEIQRTEQGDSAMYLCASSYRRTDTQYFGPGTRLTVL.

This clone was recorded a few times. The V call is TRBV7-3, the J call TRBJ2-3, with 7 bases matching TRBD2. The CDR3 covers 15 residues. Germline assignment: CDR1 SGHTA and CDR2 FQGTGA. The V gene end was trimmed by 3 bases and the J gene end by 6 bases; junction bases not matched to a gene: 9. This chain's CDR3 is CASSFSGLRLDTQYF. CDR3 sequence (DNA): TGTGCCAGCAGCTTTTCGGGACTACGATTGGATACGCAGTATTTT.

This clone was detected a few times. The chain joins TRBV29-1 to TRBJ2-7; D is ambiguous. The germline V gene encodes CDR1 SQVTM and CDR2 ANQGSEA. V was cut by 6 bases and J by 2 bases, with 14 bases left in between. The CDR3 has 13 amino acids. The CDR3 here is CSVVTLTPYEQYF. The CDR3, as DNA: TGCAGCGTGGTGACGCTAACTCCCTACGAGCAGTACTTC.

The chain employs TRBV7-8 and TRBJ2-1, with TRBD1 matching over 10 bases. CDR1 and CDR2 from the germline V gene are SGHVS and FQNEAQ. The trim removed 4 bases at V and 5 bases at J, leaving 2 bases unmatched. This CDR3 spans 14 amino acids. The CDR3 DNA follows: TGTGCCAGCAGCTCGGGACAGGGGAACAATGAGCAGTTCTTC. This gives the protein CASSSGQGNNEQFF.

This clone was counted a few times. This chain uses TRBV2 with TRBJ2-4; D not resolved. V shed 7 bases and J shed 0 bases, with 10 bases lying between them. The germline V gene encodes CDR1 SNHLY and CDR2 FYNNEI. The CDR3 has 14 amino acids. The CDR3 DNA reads TGTGCCAGCACATTTAGGGTAGCCAAAAACATTCAGTACTTC. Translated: CASTFRVAKNIQYF. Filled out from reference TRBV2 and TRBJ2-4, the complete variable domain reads EPEVTQTPSHQVTQMGQEVILRCVPISNHLYFYWYRQILGQKVEFLVSFYNNEISEKSEIFDDQFSVERPDGSNFTLKIRSTKLEDSAMYFCASTFRVAKNIQYFGAGTRLSVL.

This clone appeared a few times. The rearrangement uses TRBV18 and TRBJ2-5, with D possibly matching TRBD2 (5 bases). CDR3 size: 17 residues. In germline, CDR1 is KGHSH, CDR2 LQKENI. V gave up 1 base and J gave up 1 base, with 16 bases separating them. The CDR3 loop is CASSPLGGLGSQETQYF. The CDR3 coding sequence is TGTGCCAGCTCACCACTTGGCGGACTGGGCTCCCAAGAGACCCAGTACTTC.

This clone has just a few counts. The CDR3 spells CASSLALTGVYEQYF. DNA of the CDR3: TGCGCCAGCAGCTTGGCCCTGACGGGAGTCTACGAGCAGTACTTC. This rearrangement joins TRBV5-1 to TRBJ2-7, with D possibly being TRBD2 (6 bases). The CDR3 has 15 amino acids. V was cut by 0 bases and J by 3 bases, with 13 bases left in between. Germline CDR1 SGHRS, CDR2 YFSETQ.